The 27 T cell receptor beta chains below come from one sample, sequenced in a study of shared clonotypes between healthy human individuals. The table came from immunoSEQ multiplex PCR; TCRdb's copy has only in-frame clones and leaves some out. The data show a few million clones, about 92% seen once. The sequenced sample consisted of naive CD4+ T cells from PBMCs. As for subset: CD45RA+ positively selected. These receptors were taken from a man younger than 35 in good health. Some clones in this sample may be carry-over from other donors' samples.

V usage is TRBV10-3 and J usage is TRBJ2-2, with 7 positions matching TRBD2. With 5 bases clipped from V and 4 bases from J, the junction kept 1 base outside the gene matches. CDR1 ENHRY and CDR2 SYGVKD come from the germline V gene. CDR3 length equals 13 residues. CDR3 protein: CAISPSGTGELFF. CDR3 bases: TGTGCCATCAGTCCTAGCGGCACCGGGGAGCTGTTTTTT.

V usage is TRBV2 and J usage is TRBJ2-2; no reliable D call. The ends were cut back, 0 bases at V and 3 bases at J, with 5 bases in the middle. The CDR3 totals 14 residues. Germline CDR1 reads SNHLY; CDR2 reads FYNNEI. The CDR3, as DNA: TGTGCCAGCAGTGAAGCTGTTTACACCGGGGAGCTGTTTTTT. Its translation is CASSEAVYTGELFF.

The chain recombines TRBV29-1 with TRBJ2-7, with D possibly matching TRBD2 (6 bases). The length of the CDR3 is 13 residues. Germline V gene sequence: CDR1 SQVTM, CDR2 ANQGSEA. Trimming removed 5 bases from V and 2 bases from J, with 13 bases in between. The CDR3 protein is CSVQGLLTYEQYF. DNA for the CDR3: TGCAGCGTTCAGGGACTCCTTACCTACGAGCAGTACTTC.

This clone showed up just a few times. The chain carries TRBV18 and TRBJ2-2; D unclear. The V gene lost 0 bases and the J gene lost 0 bases, with 14 bases spanning the gap. CDR1 and CDR2 (germline): KGHSH, LQKENI. The CDR3 totals 18 residues. The chain's CDR3 is CASSPPSSLGANTGELFF. CDR3 sequence (DNA): TGTGCCAGCTCACCACCGTCGAGCTTGGGCGCGAACACCGGGGAGCTGTTTTTT.

V gene TRBV2 combines with J gene TRBJ2-3; 10 positions match TRBD1. The CDR3 runs to 15 residues. Germline CDR1 SNHLY, CDR2 FYNNEI. After removal of 3 bases from V and 4 bases from J, the junction contained 4 bases not matched to a gene. The CDR3 DNA reads as TGTGCCAGCAGTGACCGGACAGGGGGTGCAGATACGCAGTATTTT. Protein sequence: CASSDRTGGADTQYF.

The chain employs TRBV18 and TRBJ1-3, with D perhaps matching TRBD1 (5 bases). The V gene's germline CDR1 is KGHSH and CDR2 LQKENI. The CDR3 loop spans 18 amino acids. V lost 4 bases, J lost 4 bases, and 23 bases lay in between. CDR3 sequence: CASSRAGAQIGLGNTIYF. The CDR3 DNA reads TGTGCCAGCTCACGAGCCGGGGCCCAGATCGGACTCGGAAACACCATATATTTT.

On this clone itself: This sample includes further DNA sequences coding for the same CDR3. This chain links TRBV5-4 with TRBJ1-5; 7 bases are a match to TRBD1. The CDR3 runs 14 residues. Germline lookup yields CDR1 SGHNT and CDR2 YYREEE (reference sequence). V was pared by 0 bases and J by 5 bases, with 2 bases of the junction left unmatched. CDR3 in DNA: TGTGCCAGCAGCTTGGCAGGGGGGGATCAGCCCCAGCATTTT. It translates to CASSLAGGDQPQHF.

This chain joins TRBV7-2 and TRBJ2-2, with D possibly TRBD2 on 6 matching bases. CDR1 and CDR2 from the germline V gene are SGHTA and FQGNSA. CDR3 length: 11 amino acids. V was shortened by 8 bases and J by 5 bases, with 6 bases between the two germline ends. DNA for the CDR3: TGTGCCAGCGGGGGGACCGGGGAGCTGTTTTTT. Translation gives CASGGTGELFF.

V gene TRBV5-1 combines with J gene TRBJ1-2; 7 nucleotides match TRBD1. The germline gives CDR1 SGHRS, CDR2 YFSETQ. CDR3 length: 14 amino acids. J was trimmed by 4 bases and V by 4 bases; bases with no gene match: 7. The CDR3 loop is CASSPGQVTYGYTF. CDR3 sequence (DNA): TGCGCCAGCAGCCCTGGACAGGTTACCTATGGCTACACCTTC.

V and J are TRBV18 and TRBJ1-1; D gene uncertain. CDR1 and CDR2 (germline): KGHSH, LQKENI. The V end lost 3 bases, the J end lost 5 bases, and 10 bases lay between the germline ends. This CDR3 comprises 13 residues. In DNA form, the CDR3 reads TGTGCCAGCTCACCGGGAGGAATGACTGAAGCTTTCTTT. Translated, it gives CASSPGGMTEAFF.

The CDR3 DNA is TGTGCCAGCAGCTTATCACTATCCGGGGATTCGGGGCAGCCCCAGCATTTT. It yields the protein CASSLSLSGDSGQPQHF. The chain employs TRBV7-9 and TRBJ1-5; no definite D call. Per germline, CDR1 SEHNR and CDR2 FQNEAQ (reference sequence). The CDR3 has 17 amino acids. The V end was cut by 2 bases, the J end by 7 bases, with 21 bases between.

The gene calls are TRBV5-1 and TRBJ1-2, with 9 bases identical to TRBD1. There are 16 residues in the CDR3. Germline V gives CDR1 SGHRS, CDR2 YFSETQ. V dropped 5 bases and J dropped 1; count of bases not matched to a gene: 9. The CDR3 protein is CASRRDRATSNYGYTF. CDR3 nucleotides: TGCGCCAGCAGGCGGGACAGGGCCACGAGTAACTATGGCTACACCTTC.

Comments on this clone: Other DNA sequences in this sample translate to the same CDR3. The CDR3: CASSPGGTGELFF. CDR3 in DNA: TGTGCCAGCAGCCCCGGGGGAACCGGGGAGCTGTTTTTT. The rearrangement joins TRBV7-9 to TRBJ2-2; possible D gene TRBD2, 6 bases. Trimming took off 5 bases at V and 5 bases at J, with 9 bases between the two ends. Germline CDR1 and CDR2: SEHNR and FQNEAQ (reference sequence). This CDR3 comprises 13 residues.

The chain combines TRBV28 with TRBJ2-5, with D possibly matching TRBD2 (5 bases). This CDR3 is built from 16 residues. Between the trimmed V and J ends, which lost 5 bases and 6 bases, there was a span of 22 bases. The germline gives CDR1 MDHEN, CDR2 SYDVKM. CDR3 in amino acids: CASSPLLRGIRQTQYF. DNA for the CDR3: TGTGCCAGCAGTCCACTCCTCCGGGGTATCCGCCAGACCCAGTACTTC.

The rearrangement uses TRBV30 and TRBJ2-7, with 9 bases fitting TRBD1. Per the germline V gene, CDR1 is GTSNPN and CDR2 is SVGIG (reference sequence). V trimming: 1 base; J trimming: 4 bases; junction bases outside the gene matches: 5. CDR3 length equals 14 residues. In nucleotides, the CDR3 is TGTGCCTGGAGTGGATACAGGGGGCCTTACGAGCAGTACTTC. Its translation is CAWSGYRGPYEQYF. Combining the CDR3 with reference TRBV30 and TRBJ2-7 gives the whole variable domain SQTIHQWPATLVQPVGSPLSLECTVEGTSNPNLYWYRQAAGRGLQLLFYSVGIGQISSEVPQNLSASRPQDRQFILSSKKLLLSDSGFYLCAWSGYRGPYEQYFGPGTRLTVT.

CDR3 coding DNA: TGTGCCATCAGTTCCGGGACTAGCGGGAGACCCGGGGAGCTGTTTTTT. Protein product: CAISSGTSGRPGELFF. V gene TRBV10-3 combines with J gene TRBJ2-2; TRBD2 matches at 14 bases. Germline trimming cut 5 bases from V and 6 bases from J; bases unmatched to any gene: 5. CDR1 is ENHRY and CDR2 is SYGVKD in the germline V gene. The length of the CDR3 is 16 residues.

This chain joins TRBV5-1 and TRBJ1-5; no clear D gene. The V end was cut by 0 bases, the J end by 3 bases, with 13 bases between. Germline V gene sequence: CDR1 SGHRS, CDR2 YFSETQ. The CDR3 is 16 amino acids. For the CDR3, the DNA is TGCGCCAGCAGCTTGGGAGGGAGGGAATTCAATCAGCCCCAGCATTTT. It encodes CASSLGGREFNQPQHF. The full variable domain, completed using reference TRBV5-1 and TRBJ1-5, is KAGVTQTPRYLIKTRGQQVTLSCSPISGHRSVSWYQQTPGQGLQFLFEYFSETQRNKGNFPGRFSGRQFSNSRSEMNVSTLELGDSALYLCASSLGGREFNQPQHFGDGTRLSIL.

This clone was seen only once. The V and J genes are TRBV6-6 and TRBJ2-5; possible D gene TRBD1, 6 bases. Looked up from germline, CDR1 is MNHNY and CDR2 is SVGAGI (reference sequence). Trimming removed 0 bases at V and 0 bases at J, with 8 bases between. This CDR3 spans 15 amino acids. The CDR3 DNA follows: TGTGCCAGCAGTTACTCAGGACAGAACCAAGAGACCCAGTACTTC. This sequence encodes CASSYSGQNQETQYF.

This clone is a singleton in its sample. This chain connects TRBV7-6 to TRBJ2-3; D possibly corresponds to TRBD1 (5 bases). V lost 5 bases, J lost 0 bases, and 15 bases lay in between. The length of the CDR3 is 16 residues. Germline V CDR1 and CDR2: SGHVS, FNYEAQ. CDR3 sequence: CASSPMGQPSTDTQYF. The CDR3 DNA sequence: TGTGCCAGCAGCCCAATGGGGCAGCCTAGCACAGATACGCAGTATTTT.

The chain carries TRBV5-1 and TRBJ2-7, with D possibly being TRBD2 (5 bases). CDR1 is SGHRS, CDR2 YFSETQ, per germline. Trimming removed 4 bases at V and 4 bases at J, with 15 bases between. CDR3 length equals 14 residues. The CDR3: CASSPAGVGYEQYF. The CDR3 region has the DNA TGCGCCAGCAGCCCCGCCGGGGTCGGTTACGAGCAGTACTTC.

The V gene is TRBV5-1, the J gene TRBJ1-1; TRBD1 agrees at 7 bases. CDR3 length: 14 amino acids. The V and J ends lost 3 bases and 4 bases, in that order; junction bases with no gene match: 6. The germline gives CDR1 SGHRS, CDR2 YFSETQ. CDR3 nucleotide sequence: TGCGCCAGCAGCTCCGCGGGACAGCCCACTGAAGCTTTCTTT. Translating it yields CASSSAGQPTEAFF.

V and J are TRBV2 and TRBJ1-5; D is ambiguous. The CDR3 runs 15 residues. The V end lost 5 bases, the J end lost 1 base, and 12 bases lay between the germline ends. Germline values: CDR1 SNHLY, CDR2 FYNNEI. CDR3 sequence reads: CASSPPRLSNQPQHF. The CDR3 bases are TGTGCCAGCAGTCCCCCCAGGTTGAGCAATCAGCCCCAGCATTTT.

The chain links TRBV5-4 to TRBJ2-1; 11 nucleotides agree with TRBD1. This CDR3 spans 16 amino acids. Germline V CDR1 and CDR2: SGHNT, YYREEE (reference sequence). Trimming at V came to 0 bases and at J to 6 bases, leaving 5 bases not matched to a gene. CDR3 sequence reads: CASSLAPGQGGNEQFF. The CDR3 DNA reads as TGTGCCAGCAGCTTGGCCCCGGGACAGGGGGGCAATGAGCAGTTCTTC.

The count of this clone is one. The gene calls are TRBV7-9 and TRBJ1-3, with D perhaps TRBD1 (6 bases). This CDR3 contains 14 residues. Germline V gene sequence: CDR1 SEHNR, CDR2 FQNEAQ (reference sequence). V lost 6 bases, J lost 0 bases, and 9 bases lay in between. The CDR3: CASRSRGSGNTIYF. The CDR3 DNA reads TGTGCCAGCAGAAGCAGGGGCTCTGGAAACACCATATATTTT.

The genes are TRBV4-3 and TRBJ1-4; no reliable D call. This CDR3 spans 16 amino acids. Germline CDR1 LGHNA, CDR2 YSLEER. Trimming removed 3 bases from V and 8 bases from J, with 19 bases in between. CDR3 loop: CASSHWKGERGEKLFF. The CDR3 DNA is TGCGCCAGCAGCCATTGGAAGGGTGAACGGGGAGAAAAACTGTTTTTT.

The rearrangement joins TRBV6-5 to TRBJ2-3; perhaps TRBD2 as D (6 bases). Trimming stripped 8 bases from V and 3 bases from J, with 15 bases between. Looked up from germline, CDR1 is MNHEY and CDR2 is SVGAGI. This CDR3 has 14 residues. The CDR3 reads CASHDSRGTDTQYF. The DNA for the CDR3 is TGTGCCAGCCACGACTCCCGGGGGACAGATACGCAGTATTTT.

The chain links TRBV5-1 to TRBJ1-1, with a tentative D call TRBD1 (5 bases). V lost 0 bases and J lost 1, with 10 bases in between. Germline CDR1 SGHRS, CDR2 YFSETQ. CDR3 length: 15 residues. CDR3 sequence (DNA): TGCGCCAGCAGCTTGGGGGGCACCCAGAACACTGAAGCTTTCTTT. It is translated as CASSLGGTQNTEAFF. The variable domain in full, with the rest retrieved from reference TRBV5-1 and TRBJ1-1, is KAGVTQTPRYLIKTRGQQVTLSCSPISGHRSVSWYQQTPGQGLQFLFEYFSETQRNKGNFPGRFSGRQFSNSRSEMNVSTLELGDSALYLCASSLGGTQNTEAFFGQGTRLTVV.